The rows below give T cell receptor beta chains drawn from one sample of a study of PD-1 blockade in classical Hodgkin lymphoma. This table comes from immunoSEQ multiplex PCR, and its TCRdb copy is limited to in-frame clones, with some not included. The table lists tens of thousands of clones, 89% of them singletons. Source material: CD4+ T cells from blood. The receptors stem from a human donor with classical Hodgkin lymphoma. The CDR3 runs from the conserved cysteine through the conserved F or W. The order of the fields is CDR3 DNA, CDR3 protein, clone size, J gene, V gene, D gene. A D gene is named only where the DNA matches it firmly. Clone size is shown for a subset of rows, as once, few, many or a class of expanded clone.

CDR3 DNA: TGTGCCAGCGGGGGGAGGCTAGCGGCAAAACCCTACGAGCAGTACTTC
CDR3 protein: CASGGRLAAKPYEQYF
clone size: .
J gene: TRBJ2-7
V gene: TRBV28
D gene: TRBD2

CDR3 DNA: TGCGCCAGCAGCATCCGGGACACGGCCGCCAGTACGCAGTATTTT
CDR3 protein: CASSIRDTAASTQYF
clone size: .
J gene: TRBJ2-3
V gene: TRBV5-1
D gene: .

CDR3 DNA: TGTGCCAGCAGCTTAGGAGGAGGCAATCAGCCCCAGCATTTT
CDR3 protein: CASSLGGGNQPQHF
clone size: .
J gene: TRBJ1-5
V gene: TRBV7-2
D gene: .

CDR3 DNA: TGTGCCAGCAGCTCCTGGGCTGGTGGGGTTGGCACCGGGGAGCTGTTTTTT
CDR3 protein: CASSSWAGGVGTGELFF
clone size: .
J gene: TRBJ2-2
V gene: TRBV7-8
D gene: .

CDR3 DNA: TGTGCCAGCAGCCCCCCAGGGAGGAGGGTGAACACTGAAGCTTTCTTT
CDR3 protein: CASSPPGRRVNTEAFF
clone size: few
J gene: TRBJ1-1
V gene: TRBV5-4
D gene: .

CDR3 DNA: TGCAGCGTTTCTGGCGGGAGTGGTGCCGGGACGTCGGACCGCGGCGAGCAGTACTTC
CDR3 protein: CSVSGGSGAGTSDRGEQYF
clone size: once
J gene: TRBJ2-7
V gene: TRBV29-1
D gene: TRBD2

CDR3 DNA: TGTGCCAGCAGCGGTACGACCCCGGGGTCGGTGGCAGATACGCAGTATTTT
CDR3 protein: CASSGTTPGSVADTQYF
clone size: .
J gene: TRBJ2-3
V gene: TRBV9
D gene: .

CDR3 DNA: TGTGCCAGCTCCCCAGGACTGGGGGAAACCAAAAACATTCAGTACTTC
CDR3 protein: CASSPGLGETKNIQYF
clone size: .
J gene: TRBJ2-4
V gene: TRBV18
D gene: .

CDR3 DNA: TGCGCCAGCAGCCAAGAGGTCCGGAGAGGAGGCACTGAAGCTTTCTTT
CDR3 protein: CASSQEVRRGGTEAFF
clone size: .
J gene: TRBJ1-1
V gene: TRBV4-3
D gene: .

CDR3 DNA: TGTGCCAGCGGCAGGCCATCTGGAAACACCATATATTTT
CDR3 protein: CASGRPSGNTIYF
clone size: .
J gene: TRBJ1-3
V gene: TRBV7-2
D gene: .

CDR3 DNA: TGTGCCAGCAGCCCCGAGTTTGGGGGGCCAAGATTTAGCTCCTACAATGAGCAGTTCTTC
CDR3 protein: CASSPEFGGPRFSSYNEQFF
clone size: .
J gene: TRBJ2-1
V gene: TRBV6-4
D gene: .

CDR3 DNA: TGCGCCAGCAGCACCAGACAGGAGGGGAAAGAGACCCAGTACTTC
CDR3 protein: CASSTRQEGKETQYF
clone size: .
J gene: TRBJ2-5
V gene: TRBV5-1
D gene: .

CDR3 DNA: TGTGCCTCCAAGAGGCTAGCGGGGGGTGGTTCCCATTACAATGAGCAGTTCTTC
CDR3 protein: CASKRLAGGGSHYNEQFF
clone size: .
J gene: TRBJ2-1
V gene: TRBV2
D gene: TRBD2

CDR3 DNA: TGTGCCAGCAGTCCTGGACAGGACGAGCAGTACTTC
CDR3 protein: CASSPGQDEQYF
clone size: .
J gene: TRBJ2-7
V gene: TRBV2
D gene: TRBD1

CDR3 DNA: TGTGCCAGCAGCTTGGACGGGGTTGGGGCCTACGAGCAGTACTTC
CDR3 protein: CASSLDGVGAYEQYF
clone size: .
J gene: TRBJ2-7
V gene: TRBV5-6
D gene: .

CDR3 DNA: TGTGCCAGTAGTATTTTGGAGGGAACCATATATTTT
CDR3 protein: CASSILEGTIYF
clone size: .
J gene: TRBJ1-3
V gene: TRBV19
D gene: .

CDR3 DNA: TGTGCCAGCAGCCTATGGACAGGGACGAACACTGAAGCTTTCTTT
CDR3 protein: CASSLWTGTNTEAFF
clone size: .
J gene: TRBJ1-1
V gene: TRBV11-3
D gene: TRBD1

CDR3 DNA: TGTGCCAGCAGCGTAGAAGGGGTGAGCAATCAGCCCCAGCATTTT
CDR3 protein: CASSVEGVSNQPQHF
clone size: .
J gene: TRBJ1-5
V gene: TRBV9
D gene: .

CDR3 DNA: TGTGCCAGCAGCGTCCGGGCAGGTGTGTTTTTGGGCAATCAGCCCCAGCATTTT
CDR3 protein: CASSVRAGVFLGNQPQHF
clone size: .
J gene: TRBJ1-5
V gene: TRBV9
D gene: .

CDR3 DNA: TGTGCCAGCAGGGGACAGCCCTCGGTAGGCGAAAAACTGTTTTTT
CDR3 protein: CASRGQPSVGEKLFF
clone size: .
J gene: TRBJ1-4
V gene: TRBV2
D gene: TRBD1

CDR3 DNA: TGTGCCAGCAGTTATGGTGGACAGTCGAACACTGAAGCTTTCTTT
CDR3 protein: CASSYGGQSNTEAFF
clone size: few
J gene: TRBJ1-1
V gene: TRBV6-5
D gene: .

CDR3 DNA: TGTGCCATCAGTGAATCTTCGGGGGGGCCGGGTCAAAACATTCAGTACTTC
CDR3 protein: CAISESSGGPGQNIQYF
clone size: once
J gene: TRBJ2-4
V gene: TRBV10-3
D gene: TRBD2

CDR3 DNA: TGTGCCAGCAGCTTAGATCCTTTGGGACAGAAGACCCAGTACTTC
CDR3 protein: CASSLDPLGQKTQYF
clone size: .
J gene: TRBJ2-5
V gene: TRBV7-9
D gene: TRBD1

CDR3 DNA: TGTGCCAGCAGTGAGCTAGCGGGGGGACTAGAGACCCAGTACTTC
CDR3 protein: CASSELAGGLETQYF
clone size: .
J gene: TRBJ2-5
V gene: TRBV28
D gene: TRBD2

CDR3 DNA: TGTGCCAGCAGCTTGGGGTCCAGGGCTCCCCACGAGCAGTACTTC
CDR3 protein: CASSLGSRAPHEQYF
clone size: once
J gene: TRBJ2-7
V gene: TRBV5-4
D gene: .

CDR3 DNA: TGCAGCGTTGTCAGGCTCGGGAGCTATGGCTACACCTTC
CDR3 protein: CSVVRLGSYGYTF
clone size: .
J gene: TRBJ1-2
V gene: TRBV29-1
D gene: .

CDR3 DNA: TGTGCCAGTACCAAAGTTGGGCTGGGCACTGAAGCTTTCTTT
CDR3 protein: CASTKVGLGTEAFF
clone size: .
J gene: TRBJ1-1
V gene: TRBV19
D gene: .

CDR3 DNA: TGCAGCGTCTCCTCTTGGGACAGGATGGACTTC
CDR3 protein: CSVSSWDRMDF
clone size: .
J gene: TRBJ2-5
V gene: TRBV29-1
D gene: TRBD1

CDR3 DNA: TGTGCCAGCAGCTTTATTTCTCACATGAACACTGAAGCTTTCTTT
CDR3 protein: CASSFISHMNTEAFF
clone size: few
J gene: TRBJ1-1
V gene: TRBV7-2
D gene: .

CDR3 DNA: TGCGCCAGCAGCTCGATAGGACAGGGGGATGGCTACACCTTC
CDR3 protein: CASSSIGQGDGYTF
clone size: few
J gene: TRBJ1-2
V gene: TRBV5-1
D gene: TRBD1

CDR3 DNA: TGTGCCATCAGTGAGACGAGCAGGTACAATTCACCCCTCCACTTT
CDR3 protein: CAISETSRYNSPLHF
clone size: .
J gene: TRBJ1-6
V gene: TRBV10-3
D gene: .

CDR3 DNA: TGTGCCAGCAGCTTAGATGGGGGGAGGGGCACTGAAGCTTTCTTT
CDR3 protein: CASSLDGGRGTEAFF
clone size: .
J gene: TRBJ1-1
V gene: TRBV7-2
D gene: .

CDR3 DNA: TGTGCCAGCGCACCAGGGTACACTGAGGCTTTCTTT
CDR3 protein: CASAPGYTEAFF
clone size: .
J gene: TRBJ1-1
V gene: TRBV18
D gene: .

CDR3 DNA: TGTGCCAGCAGTTACGATCGACTAGCTAAAAAATACTTC
CDR3 protein: CASSYDRLAKKYF
clone size: .
J gene: TRBJ2-4
V gene: TRBV6-6
D gene: TRBD2

CDR3 DNA: TGTGCCAGCAGTTTTGGACAGGGACCCCTGGCATTCCAGTACTTC
CDR3 protein: CASSFGQGPLAFQYF
clone size: few
J gene: TRBJ2-7
V gene: TRBV28
D gene: TRBD1

CDR3 DNA: TGTGCCAGCAGTGTGAGTCAGTCTACTAACTATGGCTACACCTTC
CDR3 protein: CASSVSQSTNYGYTF
clone size: .
J gene: TRBJ1-2
V gene: TRBV2
D gene: .

CDR3 DNA: TGTGCCAGCAGCTTAGAAAAGGGGTCCTACGAGCAGTACTTC
CDR3 protein: CASSLEKGSYEQYF
clone size: .
J gene: TRBJ2-7
V gene: TRBV7-8
D gene: .

CDR3 DNA: TGTGCCAGCAGCGGGGCTAGCACAGATACGCAGTATTTT
CDR3 protein: CASSGASTDTQYF
clone size: .
J gene: TRBJ2-3
V gene: TRBV5-4
D gene: .

CDR3 DNA: TGTGCCAGCAGCGTAGGGACAGGGTTCGTCTACGAGCAGTACTTC
CDR3 protein: CASSVGTGFVYEQYF
clone size: once
J gene: TRBJ2-7
V gene: TRBV9
D gene: TRBD1

CDR3 DNA: TGCGCCAGCAGCTCCCAAGCTAGGGCAGTGGACTATGGCTACACCTTC
CDR3 protein: CASSSQARAVDYGYTF
clone size: .
J gene: TRBJ1-2
V gene: TRBV4-3
D gene: .

CDR3 DNA: TGTGCCAGCATTGGCAGGACCAATGAAAAACTGTTTTTT
CDR3 protein: CASIGRTNEKLFF
clone size: .
J gene: TRBJ1-4
V gene: TRBV25-1
D gene: .

CDR3 DNA: TGTGCCAGCAGTTTAACCTCTGGGGGAGCTGAAGCTTTCTTT
CDR3 protein: CASSLTSGGAEAFF
clone size: .
J gene: TRBJ1-1
V gene: TRBV27
D gene: .